The source of this T cell receptor (beta chain) is a study of blood T cell repertoires in COVID-19. TCRdb's table, derived via immunoSEQ multiplex PCR, lists solely in-frame clones and lacks some. The table includes over 300,000 clones, 88% detected once. The participants were between roughly 18 and 89 years old and came from some 25 US areas. The TCR comes from a woman under 40 with acute COVID-19. Sequencing was performed on PBMCs or T cells enriched from blood (not recorded which).

This CDR3 reads CASSMTGISFYEQYF. The CDR3 nucleotides read TGCGCCAGCAGCATGACAGGGATCTCCTTCTACGAGCAGTACTTC. This chain joins TRBV5-1 and TRBJ2-7, with 7 bases that match TRBD1. Germline V gene sequence: CDR1 SGHRS, CDR2 YFSETQ. V lost 4 bases to trimming and J lost 3 bases; unmatched junction nucleotides: 10. The CDR3 contains 15 residues.